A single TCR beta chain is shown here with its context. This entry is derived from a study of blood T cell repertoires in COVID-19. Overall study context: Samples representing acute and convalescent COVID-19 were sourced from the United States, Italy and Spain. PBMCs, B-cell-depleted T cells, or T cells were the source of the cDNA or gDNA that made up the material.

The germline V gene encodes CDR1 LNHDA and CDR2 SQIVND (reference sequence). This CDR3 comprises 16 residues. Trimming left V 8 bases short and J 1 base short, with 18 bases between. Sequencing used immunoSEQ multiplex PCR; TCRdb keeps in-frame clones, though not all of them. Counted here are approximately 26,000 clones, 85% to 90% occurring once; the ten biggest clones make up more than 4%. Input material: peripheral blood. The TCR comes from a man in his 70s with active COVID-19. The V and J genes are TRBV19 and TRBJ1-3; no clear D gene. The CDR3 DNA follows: TGTGCCAGTCCCCCCGCCCTTATGGCTTCTGGAAACACCATATATTTT. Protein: CASPPALMASGNTIYF.